The 10 T cell receptor beta chains below come from one sample, sequenced in a study of T cells in Graves' hyperthyroidism and ophthalmopathy. The source material, RNA transcripts, was used to amplify TCR beta CDR3 regions. The study used the HTBI primer set for a first-round RT-PCR of the TCR CDR3. TCRdb recomputed calls from the multiplex PCR reads with MiXCR, one row per CDR3 protein. The sample consists of about 560,000 distinct CDR3 sequences, 16% of them appearing once. Material for sequencing was blood. The receptors were sampled from a woman between 18 and 29 years old with Graves' hyperthyroidism.

This clonotype has at least ten counts. V is TRBV5-1 and J is TRBJ1-1; possibly TRBD1 for D (6 bases). The CDR3 consists of 13 residues. V was pared by 0 bases and J by 4 bases, with 7 bases between. CDR1 and CDR2 (germline): SGHRS, YFSETQ. The CDR3 region has the DNA TGCGCCAGCAGCTTGGTGGGGGCCACTGAAGCTTTCTTT. This codes for CASSLVGATEAFF.

The table lists this clonotype with a few counts. The chain couples TRBV20-1 to TRBJ2-2; 9 bases map to TRBD2. The V gene end was trimmed by 1 base and the J gene end by 5 bases; junction bases not matched to a gene: 17. The CDR3 runs to 19 residues. In germline, CDR1 is DFQATT, CDR2 SNEGSKA (reference sequence). The CDR3 is CSARGGVSGSRGRTGELFF. In nucleotides, the CDR3 is TGCAGTGCTAGAGGGGGGGTTAGCGGGAGTCGCGGGAGGACCGGGGAGCTGTTTTTT.

This clonotype showed up many times. The chain combines TRBV15 with TRBJ2-1; the match to TRBD2 covers 8 bases. Unmatched junction bases numbered 0, after V lost 3 bases and J lost 2 bases. CDR3 length equals 14 residues. Per germline, CDR1 LNHNV and CDR2 YYDKDF (reference sequence). The CDR3 DNA follows: TGTGCCACCAGCAGCGGGGGGGCCTACAATGAGCAGTTCTTC. As protein: CATSSGGAYNEQFF.

CDR3 nucleotides: TGTGCCAGCAGTTTTATCCAGGGGAATAGCAATCAGCCCCAGCATTTT. Translating gives CASSFIQGNSNQPQHF. The V gene is TRBV28, the J gene TRBJ1-5, with D tentatively TRBD1 (6 bases). In germline, CDR1 is MDHEN, CDR2 SYDVKM. The CDR3 extends over 16 amino acids. Deletions cut 3 bases from V and 0 bases from J, with 12 bases between.

The J gene is TRBJ2-4, the V gene TRBV10-2; TRBD2 matches 9 bases. V shed 4 bases and J 0 bases; nucleotides not matched to a gene: 19. The germline CDR1 and CDR2 sequences are WSHSY and SAAADI. The CDR3 loop spans 21 amino acids. In DNA, the CDR3 is TGCGCCAGCAGTGTTGCGGGAGGGCCGAGTCTGCGTATCAAAGCCAAAAACATTCAGTACTTC. This translates into CASSVAGGPSLRIKAKNIQYF.

DNA for the CDR3: TGCGCCAGCAGCTTGTACAGGGGCGACTACGAGCAGTACTTC. Protein product: CASSLYRGDYEQYF. V and J are TRBV5-1 and TRBJ2-7; TRBD1 agrees at 7 bases. Unmatched junction bases numbered 4, after V lost 1 base and J lost 3 bases. The germline gives CDR1 SGHRS, CDR2 YFSETQ. CDR3 length: 14 amino acids.

Many counts were recorded for this clonotype. CDR3 sequence reads: CASRSLTGGSYEQYF. CDR3 nucleotide sequence: TGTGCCAGCAGATCCCTGACAGGGGGCAGCTACGAGCAGTACTTC. The chain employs TRBV6-2 or TRBV6-3 and TRBJ2-7; 10 bases match TRBD1. Germline CDR1 is MNHEY and CDR2 is SVGEGT. CDR3 length: 15 amino acids. With 6 bases clipped from V and 3 bases from J, the junction kept 8 bases outside the gene matches.

This clonotype was detected ten times or more. The CDR3 reads CASSVRAQPQHF. CDR3 DNA sequence: TGTGCCAGCAGTGTGAGGGCTCAGCCCCAGCATTTT. V gene TRBV2 combines with J gene TRBJ1-5; D remains ambiguous. Germline lookup yields CDR1 SNHLY and CDR2 FYNNEI. The CDR3 consists of 12 residues. Trimming shortened V by 4 bases and J by 6 bases, and 7 bases separated the two germline ends.

This clonotype was picked up many times. The chain couples TRBV10-3 to TRBJ2-7; possibly TRBD2 for D (7 bases). Germline V lookup: CDR1 ENHRY, CDR2 SYGVKD. The CDR3 contains 14 residues. The V gene lost 4 bases and the J gene lost 3 bases, with 13 bases spanning the gap. CDR3 coding DNA: TGTGCCATCAGTGGAGGGAGGGGGGTCTACGAGCAGTACTTC. It translates to CAISGGRGVYEQYF.

The table lists this clonotype with many counts. The rearrangement links TRBV20-1 to TRBJ1-1, with TRBD1 identical over 9 bases. The germline gives CDR1 DFQATT, CDR2 SNEGSKA (reference sequence). The CDR3 length is 13 residues. V was pared by 6 bases and J by 1 base, with 3 bases of the junction left unmatched. The CDR3 sequence is CSAKQGANTEAFF. The CDR3 DNA reads TGCAGTGCGAAACAGGGGGCGAACACTGAAGCTTTCTTT.